Given below is one T cell receptor beta chain in context. These data come from a study of shared clonotypes between healthy human individuals. In the source study's methods: Quality scores were absent from the junction-only immunoSEQ sequences, so filtering differed. Profiling relied on immunoSEQ multiplex PCR, and the TCRdb table lists in-frame clones only, not all of them. V and J calls and clone size are those listed in that table; D and trimming were worked out from the DNA. The table records about 490,000 clones, less than 80% of them present only once. Donors comprised only Caucasian adults living in Nashville, Tennessee. The source material was PBMCs. The clonotype originates from a woman between 40 and 55 years old in good health. Some clones in this sample may be carry-over from other donors' samples.

CDR3 sequence: CASSLGGLAANEQFF. The CDR3 region has the DNA TGTGCCAGCAGCTTAGGTGGACTAGCGGCCAATGAGCAGTTCTTC. The chain joins TRBV7-3 to TRBJ2-1; 10 bases fit TRBD2. The CDR3 has 15 residues. V dropped 2 bases and J dropped 6; count of bases not matched to a gene: 4. Germline V gives CDR1 SGHTA, CDR2 FQGTGA.